A selection of T cell receptor beta chains follows, all from one sample in a study of identical twins. TCRdb called the 5' RACE reads again in MiXCR, with one record for every CDR3 protein. The sample contains approximately 1.8 million distinct CDR3 sequences, about 31% of which appear only once. Input material: cord blood. These receptors were taken from a newborn girl in good health. Each CDR3 is given with its conserved first and last residue. D genes are given only for firm matches. Expanded clones are given a class, and other clones once, few, many or no size at all.

DNA: TGTGCCAGCAGCCAAGATGCCAGGATTTATAGCAATCAGCCCCAGCATTTT
CDR3: CASSQDARIYSNQPQHF
V: TRBV4-2
D: NA
J: TRBJ1-5
size: once

DNA: TGCAGTGCCAAGCGGGGGGCCTGGGAGACCCAGTACTTC
CDR3: CSAKRGAWETQYF
V: TRBV20-1
D: TRBD2
J: TRBJ2-5
size: NA

DNA: TGTGCCAGCAGCCAAGTCCTTGTCAGGCAAGAGACCCAGTACTTC
CDR3: CASSQVLVRQETQYF
V: TRBV3-1
D: NA
J: TRBJ2-5
size: few

DNA: TGTGCCAGCAGCCAAGATACTAGCGGGGGACCCGGAGAGCAGTTCTTC
CDR3: CASSQDTSGGPGEQFF
V: TRBV4-2
D: TRBD2
J: TRBJ2-1
size: NA

DNA: TGCAGCGTCCCGAAACAGGGGAACACTGAAGCTTTCTTT
CDR3: CSVPKQGNTEAFF
V: TRBV29-1
D: NA
J: TRBJ1-1
size: NA

DNA: TGTGCCAGCAGTTACCGGGCATTCAGCTCCTACGAGCAGTACTTC
CDR3: CASSYRAFSSYEQYF
V: TRBV6-5
D: NA
J: TRBJ2-7
size: NA

DNA: TGCAGTGCTAGAGCCCTGTTAGGGGGAGAGACCCAGTACTTC
CDR3: CSARALLGGETQYF
V: TRBV20-1
D: NA
J: TRBJ2-5
size: few

DNA: TGTGCCAGCAGATTACTAGCGGGGCCGAGCACAGATACGCAGTATTTT
CDR3: CASRLLAGPSTDTQYF
V: TRBV6-5
D: TRBD2
J: TRBJ2-3
size: few

DNA: TGCAGTGCTAGAGATCAGGCAGGGGGCACACCCCTCCAATTT
CDR3: CSARDQAGGTPLQF
V: TRBV20-1
D: TRBD1
J: TRBJ1-6
size: NA

DNA: TGTGCCAGCAGCCAAATTCCGACGTTGGGAGGGTGGACCGGGGAGCTGTTTTTT
CDR3: CASSQIPTLGGWTGELFF
V: TRBV4-2
D: TRBD2
J: TRBJ2-2
size: once

DNA: TGTGCCAGCAGTTTCGGACAGGGGAGACCTTTGGGCACTGAAGCTTTCTTT
CDR3: CASSFGQGRPLGTEAFF
V: TRBV7-9
D: TRBD1
J: TRBJ1-1
size: NA

DNA: TGTGCCAGCAGCGCCCCCTACAGTTCCAACTATGGCTACACCTTC
CDR3: CASSAPYSSNYGYTF
V: TRBV7-9
D: NA
J: TRBJ1-2
size: NA

DNA: TGTGCCACCAGCAGAGGGGAGGGCCTCTCTGGGGCCAACGTCCTGACTTTC
CDR3: CATSRGEGLSGANVLTF
V: TRBV15
D: TRBD2
J: TRBJ2-6
size: NA

DNA: TGTGCCAGCAGTGCAATTCTCTACCTCGCAGATACGCAGTATTTT
CDR3: CASSAILYLADTQYF
V: TRBV2
D: NA
J: TRBJ2-3
size: few

DNA: TGTGCCACCAGTGATTCTGCGGGCTACGAGCAGTACTTC
CDR3: CATSDSAGYEQYF
V: TRBV24-1
D: NA
J: TRBJ2-7
size: few

DNA: TGTGCCAGCAGCCTATATACAGCGGCCTCCTACAATGAGCAGTACTTC
CDR3: CASSLYTAASYNEQYF
V: TRBV3-1
D: NA
J: TRBJ2-7
size: few

DNA: TGCAGTGCTCGGACAGATTTCTACGAGCAGTACTTC
CDR3: CSARTDFYEQYF
V: TRBV20-1
D: NA
J: TRBJ2-7
size: few

DNA: TGTGCTCACGAGGGACAGGGGGTAGCGCAGTTCTTC
CDR3: CAHEGQGVAQFF
V: TRBV7-9
D: TRBD1
J: TRBJ2-1
size: NA

DNA: TGCGCCAGCAGCTTGGGGACAGGGAGTGGCAATCAGCCCCAGCATTTT
CDR3: CASSLGTGSGNQPQHF
V: TRBV5-1
D: TRBD1
J: TRBJ1-5
size: few

DNA: TGTGCCAGAGCGGGGCGGTCCACAGATACGCAGTATTTT
CDR3: CARAGRSTDTQYF
V: TRBV7-9
D: TRBD2
J: TRBJ2-3
size: NA

DNA: TGTGCCAGCAGTTCCCCGCAGGGGGCTAGGGATACGCAGTATTTT
CDR3: CASSSPQGARDTQYF
V: TRBV28
D: TRBD1
J: TRBJ2-3
size: few

DNA: TGTGCCAGCGCCTACGACCCTTACAATGAGCAGTTCTTC
CDR3: CASAYDPYNEQFF
V: TRBV7-9
D: NA
J: TRBJ2-1
size: NA

DNA: TGTGCCAGCAGCTTAGCGGCAGGCGGAGGCACTGAAGCTTTCTTT
CDR3: CASSLAAGGGTEAFF
V: TRBV7-2
D: NA
J: TRBJ1-1
size: NA

DNA: TGTGCCAGCGGCCAAAGACCCGGGACTAGTGACACAGATACGCAGTATTTT
CDR3: CASGQRPGTSDTDTQYF
V: TRBV3-1
D: TRBD2
J: TRBJ2-3
size: NA

DNA: TGTGCCAGCAGTCCCCCTGGTCCTCACTACGAGCAGTACTTC
CDR3: CASSPPGPHYEQYF
V: TRBV6-1
D: NA
J: TRBJ2-7
size: few

DNA: TGTGCCAGCAGCTCGGGACTAGCGGGAGTGAATACGCAGTATTTT
CDR3: CASSSGLAGVNTQYF
V: TRBV11-2
D: TRBD2
J: TRBJ2-3
size: NA

DNA: TGTGCCAGCAGCTTATATGGGACAGGGGGCTATGGCTACACCTTC
CDR3: CASSLYGTGGYGYTF
V: TRBV7-2
D: TRBD1
J: TRBJ1-2
size: many

DNA: TGCAGTGCCACGGACGGTAACACTGAAGCTTTCTTT
CDR3: CSATDGNTEAFF
V: TRBV20-1
D: NA
J: TRBJ1-1
size: NA

DNA: TGCGCCAGCAGCTTGGCCGGGACTAGCGATCCCGATACGCAGTATTTT
CDR3: CASSLAGTSDPDTQYF
V: TRBV5-1
D: TRBD2
J: TRBJ2-3
size: few

DNA: TGCAGCGGTCCCGGGAGTTATGGCTACACCTTC
CDR3: CSGPGSYGYTF
V: TRBV20-1
D: NA
J: TRBJ1-2
size: NA

DNA: TGTGCCAGCACAACGCGGTTCTACGAGCAGTACTTC
CDR3: CASTTRFYEQYF
V: TRBV6-1
D: NA
J: TRBJ2-7
size: once

DNA: TGTGCCAGCAGTTTAGGGGGCGGCAATCAGCCCCAGCATTTT
CDR3: CASSLGGGNQPQHF
V: TRBV5-1
D: TRBD1
J: TRBJ1-5
size: many

DNA: TGTGCCAGCATCGAGAATTGGGACAGGGTCATGAACACTGAAGCTTTCTTT
CDR3: CASIENWDRVMNTEAFF
V: TRBV6-6
D: TRBD1
J: TRBJ1-1
size: NA

DNA: TGTGCCAGTAGTATCCGGACAGGGCCGAACTATGGCTACACCTTC
CDR3: CASSIRTGPNYGYTF
V: TRBV19
D: TRBD1
J: TRBJ1-2
size: few

DNA: TGTGCCAGCAATACAGCGGGGTGGAATGAGCAGTTCTTC
CDR3: CASNTAGWNEQFF
V: TRBV6-2/TRBV6-3
D: TRBD2
J: TRBJ2-1
size: NA